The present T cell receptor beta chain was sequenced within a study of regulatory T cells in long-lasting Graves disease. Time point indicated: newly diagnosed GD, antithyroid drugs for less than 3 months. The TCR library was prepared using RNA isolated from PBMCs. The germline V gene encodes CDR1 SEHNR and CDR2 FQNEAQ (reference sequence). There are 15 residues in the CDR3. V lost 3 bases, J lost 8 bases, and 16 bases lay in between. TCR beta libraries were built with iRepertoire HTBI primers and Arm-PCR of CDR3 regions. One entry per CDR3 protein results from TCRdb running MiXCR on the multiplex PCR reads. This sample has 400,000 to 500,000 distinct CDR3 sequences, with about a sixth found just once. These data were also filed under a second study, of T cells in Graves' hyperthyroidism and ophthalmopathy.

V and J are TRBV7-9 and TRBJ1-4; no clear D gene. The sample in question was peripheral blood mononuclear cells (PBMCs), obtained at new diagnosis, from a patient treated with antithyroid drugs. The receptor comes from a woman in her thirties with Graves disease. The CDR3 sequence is CASSFTGPVNEKLFF. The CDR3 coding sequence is TGTGCCAGCAGCTTTACCGGACCGGTTAACGAAAAACTGTTTTTT.